This T cell receptor beta chain derives from a study of cytomegalovirus exposure and HLA in healthy donors. The study, taken as a whole, reports: As a later analysis showed, several of the most significant clusters appeared to be linked to common viral pathogens. In a later analysis, specific HLA alleles were associated with 15,000 to 20,000 TCR beta sequences at a 0.05 false discovery rate. Analysis performed later showed TCR beta chains linked to HLA being more clonally expanded than equally common others. In a later analysis, donors in an Asian-associated ancestry cluster reportedly had fewer N-insertions in productive TCRs than the cohort mean.

Amplification used 60 Vbeta primers and 13 Jbeta primers. The repertoire was sequenced with immunoSEQ multiplex PCR; TCRdb's copy has only in-frame clones and lacks some. This sample carries approximately 210,000 clones, about four fifths of them seen once, and the ten largest clones take approximately 1.8%. V lost 9 bases and J lost 0; bases outside the gene matches: 8. Germline loops: CDR1 MDHEN, CDR2 SYDVKM. CDR3 length: 14 amino acids. Comment on this clone: The target antigen is unknown.

This TCR was sampled from a man aged 18 to 29 in good health and CMV-seronegative. This rearrangement joins TRBV28 to TRBJ2-7; 7 bases are shared with TRBD1. Sequencing was carried out using PBMCs. The CDR3 sequence: CASDRQGSSYEQYF. In DNA form, the CDR3 reads TGTGCCAGTGACCGACAGGGCAGCTCCTACGAGCAGTACTTC.